What follows are 10 T cell receptor beta chains derived from one specimen sequenced in a study of blood T cell repertoires in COVID-19 (dated by TCRdb to 2020 to 2022). Library preparation was by the immunoSEQ multiplex PCR assay. TCRdb re-hosts the immuneACCESS table, in-frame sequences only. Its copies lack some clones; in the studies checked, an unresolved V gene accounts for under half of them, and the cause for the rest is not known. This sample holds roughly 150,000 clones; just over 90% were observed only once. Clones ranked in the top ten supply around 5% of the sample. Sample: peripheral blood. The receptors shown here come from a man aged 18 to 30 with COVID-19, enrolled during active disease.

This chain joins TRBV28 and TRBJ2-7; 8 bases fit TRBD1. CDR1 MDHEN and CDR2 SYDVKM come from the germline V gene. The J segment lost 6 bases and the V segment lost 6 bases, leaving 7 bases of the junction unmatched. The CDR3 contains 13 residues. The CDR3 DNA follows: TGTGCCAGCAGCCCGACAGGGGTCGGCGAGCAGTACTTC. This codes for CASSPTGVGEQYF.

The chain has TRBV27 and TRBJ1-2, with 8 nucleotides matching TRBD1. Germline V gene lookup returns CDR1 MNHEY and CDR2 SMNVEV (reference sequence). The CDR3 loop spans 15 amino acids. Trimming removed 4 bases from V and 5 bases from J; junction bases left unmatched: 9. As DNA, the CDR3 is TGTGCCAGCAGTTCGTCCGACAGGGGCGGGTATGGCTACACCTTC. Encoded protein: CASSSSDRGGYGYTF.

The chain uses TRBV5-1 and TRBJ2-1; the match to TRBD2 covers 9 bases. The CDR3 runs to 15 residues. Trimming took 4 bases from V and 2 from J; bases not matched to a gene: 4. Germline values: CDR1 SGHRS, CDR2 YFSETQ. The CDR3 region is CASSPRTSAYNEQFF. The CDR3 nucleotides read TGCGCCAGCAGCCCGCGGACTAGCGCCTACAATGAGCAGTTCTTC.

V is TRBV28 and J is TRBJ2-7; 8 nucleotides align to TRBD1. V shed 5 bases and J 5 bases; nucleotides not matched to a gene: 8. The germline V gene encodes CDR1 MDHEN and CDR2 SYDVKM. This CDR3 has 14 residues. CDR3 DNA: TGTGCCAGCAGTCCCAGGACAGGGATGAACGAGCAGTACTTC. Amino acids: CASSPRTGMNEQYF.

This chain uses TRBV6-5 with TRBJ1-4; unclear D gene. CDR3 length: 15 residues. The V gene's germline CDR1 is MNHEY and CDR2 SVGAGI. V was clipped by 8 bases and J by 0 bases, with 13 bases between them. CDR3 DNA sequence: TGTGCCAGCCGAACCCCGGGTGCAACTAATGAAAAACTGTTTTTT. Protein: CASRTPGATNEKLFF.

The rearrangement uses TRBV11-2 and TRBJ2-7; possible D gene TRBD2, 6 bases. This CDR3 spans 16 amino acids. V lost 4 bases to trimming and J lost 1 base, with 17 bases between them. Germline V gene sequence: CDR1 SGHAT, CDR2 FQNNGV. The CDR3 here is CASSSPGLSFSYEQYF. CDR3 in DNA: TGTGCCAGCAGCTCCCCGGGACTGTCGTTTTCCTACGAGCAGTACTTC.

This clone was observed a handful of times. The chain carries TRBV5-4 and TRBJ2-1; 7 nucleotides agree with TRBD2. V lost 0 bases, J lost 4 bases, and 7 bases stayed unmatched. The CDR3 spans 16 residues. Germline CDR1 SGHNT, CDR2 YYREEE (reference sequence). DNA for the CDR3: TGTGCCAGCAGCTTGGATGGCGGGAGAGGGTACAATGAGCAGTTCTTC. Protein: CASSLDGGRGYNEQFF.

The chain is built from TRBV29-1 and TRBJ2-1; weak D call: TRBD1 (5 bases). V shed 7 bases and J shed 8 bases, with 18 bases lying between them. This CDR3 spans 13 amino acids. Germline assignment: CDR1 SQVTM and CDR2 ANQGSEA. The CDR3 nucleotides read TGCAGCGGGCAGTGGGGCTATTCTCATGAGCAGTTCTTC. Its translation is CSGQWGYSHEQFF.

The J gene is TRBJ2-1, the V gene TRBV27; 14 bases line up with TRBD2. V was pared by 4 bases and J by 15 bases, with 11 bases of the junction left unmatched. The CDR3 has 15 amino acids. Germline V gene sequence: CDR1 MNHEY, CDR2 SMNVEV (reference sequence). The CDR3 nucleotides read TGTGCCAGCAGTTACCTAGGACTAGCGGGAGGCCCGCGGTTCTTC. This encodes CASSYLGLAGGPRFF.

The chain recombines TRBV4-3 with TRBJ1-5, with TRBD1 as a possible D gene (6 bases). With 0 bases removed from V and 4 bases from J, the gap between germline ends came to 13 bases. This CDR3 region has 16 residues. Per germline, CDR1 LGHNA and CDR2 YSLEER. The CDR3 protein is CASSQEIGTFNQPQHF. In nucleotides, the CDR3 is TGCGCCAGCAGCCAAGAAATAGGGACATTTAATCAGCCCCAGCATTTT.